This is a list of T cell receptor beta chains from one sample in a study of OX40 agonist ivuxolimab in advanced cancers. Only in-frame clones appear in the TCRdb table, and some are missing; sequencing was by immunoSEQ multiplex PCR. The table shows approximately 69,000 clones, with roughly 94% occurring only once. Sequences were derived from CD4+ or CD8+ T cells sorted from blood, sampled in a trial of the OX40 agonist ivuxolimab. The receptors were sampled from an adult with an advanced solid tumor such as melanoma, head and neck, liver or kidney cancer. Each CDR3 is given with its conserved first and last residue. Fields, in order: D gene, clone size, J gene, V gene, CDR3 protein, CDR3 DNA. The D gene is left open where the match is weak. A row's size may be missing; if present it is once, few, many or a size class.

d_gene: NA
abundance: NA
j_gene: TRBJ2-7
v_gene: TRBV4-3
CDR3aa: CASSQDLGSYEQYF
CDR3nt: TGCGCCAGCAGCCAAGATTTAGGGTCCTACGAGCAGTACTTC

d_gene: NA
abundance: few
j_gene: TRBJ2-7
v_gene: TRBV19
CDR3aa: CASSHPSYEQYF
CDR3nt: TGTGCCAGTAGTCATCCTTCCTACGAGCAGTACTTC

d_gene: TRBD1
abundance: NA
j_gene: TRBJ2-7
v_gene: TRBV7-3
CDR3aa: CASSLDSGTGFYEQYF
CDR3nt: TGTGCCAGCAGCTTAGACTCCGGGACAGGTTTCTACGAGCAGTACTTC

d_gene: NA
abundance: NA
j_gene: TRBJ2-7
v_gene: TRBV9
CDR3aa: CASSVAVLGTYEQYF
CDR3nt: TGTGCCAGCAGCGTAGCGGTGCTGGGGACCTACGAGCAGTACTTC

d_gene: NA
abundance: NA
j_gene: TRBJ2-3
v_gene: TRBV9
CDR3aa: CASSPRGATSTDTQYF
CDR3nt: TGTGCCAGCAGCCCTCGCGGGGCTACTAGCACAGATACGCAGTATTTT

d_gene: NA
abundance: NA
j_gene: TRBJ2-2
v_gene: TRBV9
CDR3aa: CASSVEGQGELFF
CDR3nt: TGTGCCAGCAGCGTAGAAGGACAGGGGGAGCTGTTTTTT

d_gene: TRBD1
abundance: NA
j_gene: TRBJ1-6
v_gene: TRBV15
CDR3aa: CATSRSKQGFNSPLHF
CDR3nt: TGTGCCACCAGCAGATCAAAACAGGGGTTTAATTCACCCCTCCACTTT

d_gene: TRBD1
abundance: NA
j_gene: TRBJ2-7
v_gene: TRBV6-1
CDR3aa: CASRGQGVHEQYF
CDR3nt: TGTGCCAGCAGGGGACAGGGCGTCCACGAGCAGTACTTC

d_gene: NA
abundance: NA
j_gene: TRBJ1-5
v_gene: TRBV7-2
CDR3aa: CASSHGTGWTQPQHF
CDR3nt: TGTGCCAGCAGCCACGGAACAGGGTGGACTCAGCCCCAGCATTTT

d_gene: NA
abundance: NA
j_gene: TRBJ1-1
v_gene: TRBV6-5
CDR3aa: CASRPRQALNTEAFF
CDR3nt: TGTGCCAGCAGGCCCAGACAGGCCTTGAACACTGAAGCTTTCTTT

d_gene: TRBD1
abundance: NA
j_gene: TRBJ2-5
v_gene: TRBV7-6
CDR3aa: CASSLGDSPGETQYF
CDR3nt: TGTGCCAGCAGCTTAGGGGACAGCCCCGGGGAGACCCAGTACTTC

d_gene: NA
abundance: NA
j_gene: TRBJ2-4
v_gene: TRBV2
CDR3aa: CASSADPMAPKNIQYF
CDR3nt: TGTGCCAGCAGTGCGGACCCAATGGCGCCCAAAAACATTCAGTACTTC

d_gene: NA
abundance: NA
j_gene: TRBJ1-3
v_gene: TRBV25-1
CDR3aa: CASSDWGYSGNTIYF
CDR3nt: TGTGCCAGCAGTGACTGGGGATACTCTGGAAACACCATATATTTT

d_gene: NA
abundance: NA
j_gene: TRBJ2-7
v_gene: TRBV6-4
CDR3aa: CASSETWVEGRHEQYF
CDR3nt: TGTGCCAGCAGTGAGACCTGGGTTGAGGGTAGGCACGAGCAGTACTTC

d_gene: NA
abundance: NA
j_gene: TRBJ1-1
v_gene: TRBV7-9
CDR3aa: CASSLGFGENTEAFF
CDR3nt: TGTGCCAGCAGCTTAGGATTCGGGGAGAACACTGAAGCTTTCTTT

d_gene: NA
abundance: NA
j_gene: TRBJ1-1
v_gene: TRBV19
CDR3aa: CASSIVGVGTEAFF
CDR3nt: TGTGCCAGTAGTATAGTGGGGGTCGGGACTGAAGCTTTCTTT

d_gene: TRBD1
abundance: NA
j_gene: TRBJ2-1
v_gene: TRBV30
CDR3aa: CAWSPGTATYNEQFF
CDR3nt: TGTGCCTGGTCCCCTGGGACAGCTACCTACAATGAGCAGTTCTTC

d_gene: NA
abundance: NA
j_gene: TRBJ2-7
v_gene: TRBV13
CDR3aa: CASSPSGPSYEQYF
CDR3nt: TGTGCCAGCAGCCCGAGCGGGCCCTCCTACGAGCAGTACTTC

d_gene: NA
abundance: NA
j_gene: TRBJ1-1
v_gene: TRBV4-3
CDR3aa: CASSRGILENTEAFF
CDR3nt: TGCGCCAGCAGCCGAGGGATACTGGAGAACACTGAAGCTTTCTTT

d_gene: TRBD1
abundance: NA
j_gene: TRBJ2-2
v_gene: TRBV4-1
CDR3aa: CASSQGQGAGWTGELFF
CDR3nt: TGCGCCAGCAGCCAAGGCCAGGGGGCAGGTTGGACCGGGGAGCTGTTTTTT

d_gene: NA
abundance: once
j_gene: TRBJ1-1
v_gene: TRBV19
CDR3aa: CASSYSGYTEAFF
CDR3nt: TGTGCCAGTAGTTATTCGGGGTACACTGAAGCTTTCTTT

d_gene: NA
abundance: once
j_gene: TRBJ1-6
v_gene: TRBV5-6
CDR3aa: CASSDSPRSGNSPLHF
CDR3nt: TGTGCCAGCAGCGATTCGCCCAGGAGCGGTAATTCACCCCTCCACTTT

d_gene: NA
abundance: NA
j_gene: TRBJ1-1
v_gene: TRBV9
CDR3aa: CASSVGGSTEAFF
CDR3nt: TGTGCCAGCAGCGTAGGGGGGAGCACTGAAGCTTTCTTT

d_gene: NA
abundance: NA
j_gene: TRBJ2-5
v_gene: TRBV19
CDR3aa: CASSPPAGARETQYF
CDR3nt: TGTGCCAGTAGTCCGCCCGCGGGGGCGAGAGAGACCCAGTACTTC

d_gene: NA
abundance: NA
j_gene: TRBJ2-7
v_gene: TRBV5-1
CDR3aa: CASSWAPGRTSSYEQYF
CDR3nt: TGCGCCAGCAGCTGGGCCCCGGGAAGGACGAGCTCCTACGAGCAGTACTTC

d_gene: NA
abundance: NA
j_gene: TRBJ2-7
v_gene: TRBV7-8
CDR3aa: CASSLGAGDSYEQYF
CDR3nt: TGTGCCAGCAGCTTAGGCGCAGGAGATTCCTACGAGCAGTACTTC

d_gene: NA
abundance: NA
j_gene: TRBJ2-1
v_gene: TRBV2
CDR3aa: CASGTLRYEQFF
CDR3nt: TGTGCCAGCGGGACACTCCGGTATGAGCAGTTCTTC

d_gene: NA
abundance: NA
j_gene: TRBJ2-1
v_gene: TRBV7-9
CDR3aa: CASSLGQANYNEQFF
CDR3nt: TGTGCCAGCAGCTTAGGGCAGGCGAACTACAATGAGCAGTTCTTC

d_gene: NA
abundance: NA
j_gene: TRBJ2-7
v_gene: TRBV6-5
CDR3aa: CASSYSLTGTYEQYF
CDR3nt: TGTGCCAGCAGTTACTCCCTGACAGGTACCTACGAGCAGTACTTC

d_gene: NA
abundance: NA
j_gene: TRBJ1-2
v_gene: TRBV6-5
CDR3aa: CASSYSTGAYGYTF
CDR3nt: TGTGCCAGCAGTTACTCGACGGGGGCTTATGGCTACACCTTC

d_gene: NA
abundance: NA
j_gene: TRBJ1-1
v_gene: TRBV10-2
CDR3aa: CASSEVPRGREAFF
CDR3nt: TGCGCCAGCAGTGAGGTTCCCAGGGGAAGGGAAGCTTTCTTT

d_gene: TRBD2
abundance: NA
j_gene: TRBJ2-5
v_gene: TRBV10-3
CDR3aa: CAISESGLAGGPYRATQYF
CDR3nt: TGTGCCATCAGTGAGTCGGGACTAGCGGGAGGACCCTACCGTGCGACCCAGTACTTC

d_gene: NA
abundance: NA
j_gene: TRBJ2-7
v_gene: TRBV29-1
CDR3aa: CSVWNYEQYF
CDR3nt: TGCAGCGTATGGAACTACGAGCAGTACTTC

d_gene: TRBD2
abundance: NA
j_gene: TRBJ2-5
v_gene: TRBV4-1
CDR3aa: CASSQAGGEETQYF
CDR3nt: TGCGCCAGCAGCCAAGCGGGGGGGGAAGAGACCCAGTACTTC

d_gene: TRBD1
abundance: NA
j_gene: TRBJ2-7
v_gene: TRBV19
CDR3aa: CASSMVTGGLYEQYF
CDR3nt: TGTGCCAGTAGTATGGTTACAGGGGGCCTCTACGAGCAGTACTTC

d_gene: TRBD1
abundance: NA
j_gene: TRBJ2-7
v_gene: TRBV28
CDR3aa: CASSVTGARGEQYF
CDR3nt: TGTGCCAGCAGTGTGACAGGGGCGAGGGGCGAGCAGTACTTC

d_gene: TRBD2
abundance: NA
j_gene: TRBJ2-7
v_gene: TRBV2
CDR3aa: CASSYSGRSASLYEQYF
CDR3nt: TGTGCCAGCAGTTATAGCGGGAGGAGCGCTTCCCTCTACGAGCAGTACTTC

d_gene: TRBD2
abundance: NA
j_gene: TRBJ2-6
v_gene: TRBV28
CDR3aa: CASSFPPGTGGGLGANVLTF
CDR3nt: TGTGCCAGCAGTTTCCCCCCCGGAACAGGCGGGGGATTGGGGGCCAACGTCCTGACTTTC

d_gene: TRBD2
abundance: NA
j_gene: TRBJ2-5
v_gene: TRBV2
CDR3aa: CASSEEVAGAQETQYF
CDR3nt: TGTGCCAGCAGTGAAGAGGTAGCGGGGGCTCAAGAGACCCAGTACTTC

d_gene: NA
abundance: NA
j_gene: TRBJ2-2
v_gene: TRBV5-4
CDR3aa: CASSLEPGENTGELFF
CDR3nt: TGTGCCAGCAGCTTGGAACCAGGGGAGAACACCGGGGAGCTGTTTTTT

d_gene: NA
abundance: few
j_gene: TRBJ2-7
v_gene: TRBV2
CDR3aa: CASRVYEQYF
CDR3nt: TGTGCCAGCCGGGTCTACGAGCAGTACTTC

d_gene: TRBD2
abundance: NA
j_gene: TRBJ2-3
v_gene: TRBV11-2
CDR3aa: CASSLSGRPLTDTQYF
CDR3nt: TGTGCCAGCAGCCTTAGCGGGAGGCCCCTCACAGATACGCAGTATTTT

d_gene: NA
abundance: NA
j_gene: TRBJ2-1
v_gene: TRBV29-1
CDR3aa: CSVELDNEQFF
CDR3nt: TGCAGCGTTGAACTCGACAATGAGCAGTTCTTC

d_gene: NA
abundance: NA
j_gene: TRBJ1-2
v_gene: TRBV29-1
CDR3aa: CSVVLGSGYTF
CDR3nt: TGCAGCGTTGTCCTCGGGAGTGGCTACACCTTC

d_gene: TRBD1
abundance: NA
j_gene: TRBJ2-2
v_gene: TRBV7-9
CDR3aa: CDILDRGETGELFF
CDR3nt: TGTGATATCCTCGACAGGGGAGAGACCGGGGAGCTGTTTTTT

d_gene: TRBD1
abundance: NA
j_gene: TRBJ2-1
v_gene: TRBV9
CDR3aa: CASSAATGPSYNEQFF
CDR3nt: TGTGCCAGCAGTGCCGCGACAGGGCCTTCCTACAATGAGCAGTTCTTC

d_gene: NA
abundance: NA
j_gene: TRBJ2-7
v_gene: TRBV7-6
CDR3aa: CASSPLLGSYEQYF
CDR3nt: TGTGCCAGCAGCCCACTGCTGGGCAGCTACGAGCAGTACTTC

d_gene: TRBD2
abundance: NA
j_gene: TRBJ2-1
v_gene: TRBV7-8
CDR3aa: CASSLRTQARLATYNEQFF
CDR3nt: TGTGCCAGCAGCCTAAGGACCCAGGCGAGACTAGCGACATACAATGAGCAGTTCTTC

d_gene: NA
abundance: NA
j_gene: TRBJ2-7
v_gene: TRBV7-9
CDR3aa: CASSLGGSEQYF
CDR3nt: TGTGCCAGCAGCTTAGGGGGGAGCGAGCAGTACTTC

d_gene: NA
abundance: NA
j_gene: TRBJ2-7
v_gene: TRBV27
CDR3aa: CASSPSWASSYEQYF
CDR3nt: TGTGCCAGCAGCCCCTCGTGGGCAAGCTCCTACGAGCAGTACTTC

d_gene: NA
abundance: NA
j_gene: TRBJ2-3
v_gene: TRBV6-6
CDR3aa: CASSYGATSTDTQYF
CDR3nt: TGTGCCAGCAGTTATGGGGCAACTAGCACAGATACGCAGTATTTT

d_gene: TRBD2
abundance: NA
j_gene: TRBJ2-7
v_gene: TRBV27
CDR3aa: CASSLSLAEGWMGEQYF
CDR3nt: TGTGCCAGCAGTTTATCACTAGCGGAGGGATGGATGGGAGAGCAGTACTTC

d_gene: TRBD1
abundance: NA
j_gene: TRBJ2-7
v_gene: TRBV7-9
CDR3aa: CASSPPRQGSSYEQYF
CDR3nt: TGTGCCAGCAGCCCTCCCCGACAGGGATCCTCCTACGAGCAGTACTTC

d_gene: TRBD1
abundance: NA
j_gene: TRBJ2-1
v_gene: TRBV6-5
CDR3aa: CASGTGFHNEQFF
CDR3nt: TGTGCGTCGGGGACAGGGTTTCACAATGAGCAGTTCTTC

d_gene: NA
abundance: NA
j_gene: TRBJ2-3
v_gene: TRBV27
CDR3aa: CASSLRDTLHTQYF
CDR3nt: TGTGCCAGCAGTCTCCGGGATACCCTTCATACGCAGTATTTT

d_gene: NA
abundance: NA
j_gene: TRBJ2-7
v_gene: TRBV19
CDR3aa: CASSLTPSYEQYF
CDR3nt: TGTGCCAGTAGTCTGACCCCCTCCTACGAGCAGTACTTC

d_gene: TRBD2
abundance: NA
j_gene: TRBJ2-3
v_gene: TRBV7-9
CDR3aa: CASSYLAGAFVGTDTQYF
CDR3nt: TGTGCCAGCAGCTATCTAGCGGGAGCTTTTGTGGGCACAGATACGCAGTATTTT

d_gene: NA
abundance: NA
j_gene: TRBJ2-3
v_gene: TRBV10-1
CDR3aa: CASSTGTASTDTQYF
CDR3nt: TGCGCCAGCAGTACCGGGACGGCTAGCACAGATACGCAGTATTTT

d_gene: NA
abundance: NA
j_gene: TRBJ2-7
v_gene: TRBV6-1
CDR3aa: CASSDLRGPYEQYF
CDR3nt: TGTGCCAGCAGTGACTTGAGAGGACCCTACGAGCAGTACTTC

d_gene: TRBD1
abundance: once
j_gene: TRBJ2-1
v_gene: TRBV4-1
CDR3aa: CASSQDGGDRNNEQFF
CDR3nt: TGCGCCAGCAGCCAAGATGGTGGGGACAGGAACAATGAGCAGTTCTTC